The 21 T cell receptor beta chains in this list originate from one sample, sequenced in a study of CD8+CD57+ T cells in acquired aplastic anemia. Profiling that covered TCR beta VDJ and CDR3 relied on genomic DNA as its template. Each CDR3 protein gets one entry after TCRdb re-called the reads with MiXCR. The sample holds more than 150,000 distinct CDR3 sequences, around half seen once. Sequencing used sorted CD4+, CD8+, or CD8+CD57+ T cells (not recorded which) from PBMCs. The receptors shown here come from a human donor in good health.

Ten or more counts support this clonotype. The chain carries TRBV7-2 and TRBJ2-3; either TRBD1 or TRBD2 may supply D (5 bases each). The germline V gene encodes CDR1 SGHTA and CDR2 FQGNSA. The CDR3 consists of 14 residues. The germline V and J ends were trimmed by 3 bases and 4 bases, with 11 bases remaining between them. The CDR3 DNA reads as TGTGCCAGCAGCTTGGGGGATCCGGCAGATACGCAGTATTTT. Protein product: CASSLGDPADTQYF.

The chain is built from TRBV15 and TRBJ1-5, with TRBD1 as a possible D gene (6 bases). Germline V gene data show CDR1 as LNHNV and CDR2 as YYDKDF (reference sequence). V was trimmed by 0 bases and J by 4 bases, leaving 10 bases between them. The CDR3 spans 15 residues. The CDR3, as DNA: TGTGCCACCAGCAGAGATAAAGGGGGAAATCAGCCCCAGCATTTT. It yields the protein CATSRDKGGNQPQHF.

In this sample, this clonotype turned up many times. The CDR3 region has the DNA TGTGCCAGCAGTTTTTCCATGACAGATACGCAGTATTTT. Amino acid sequence: CASSFSMTDTQYF. The chain is built from TRBV6-5 and TRBJ2-3; D call uncertain. Trimming took 4 bases from V and 3 from J, leaving 8 bases between them. The CDR3 has 13 amino acids. Germline-derived CDR1 and CDR2 are MNHEY and SVGAGI.

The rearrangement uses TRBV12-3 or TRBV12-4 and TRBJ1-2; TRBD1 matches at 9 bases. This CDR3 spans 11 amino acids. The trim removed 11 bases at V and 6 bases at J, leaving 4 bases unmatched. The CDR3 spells CAVGTGNGYTF. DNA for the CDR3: TGTGCCGTCGGGACAGGGAATGGCTACACCTTC.

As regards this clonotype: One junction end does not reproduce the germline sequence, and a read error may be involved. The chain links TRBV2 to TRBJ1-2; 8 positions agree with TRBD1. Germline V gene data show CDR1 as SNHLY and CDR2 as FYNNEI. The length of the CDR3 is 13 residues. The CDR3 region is CASSGTGPYGCTF. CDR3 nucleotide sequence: TGTGCCAGCAGTGGGACAGGGCCCTATGGCTGCACCTTC.

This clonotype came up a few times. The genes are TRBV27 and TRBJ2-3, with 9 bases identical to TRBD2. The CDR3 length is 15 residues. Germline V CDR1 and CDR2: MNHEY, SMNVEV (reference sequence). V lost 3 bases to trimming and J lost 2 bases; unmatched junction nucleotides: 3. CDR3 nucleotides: TGTGCCAGCAGTTTGGCTAGCGGGAACACAGATACGCAGTATTTT. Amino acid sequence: CASSLASGNTDTQYF.

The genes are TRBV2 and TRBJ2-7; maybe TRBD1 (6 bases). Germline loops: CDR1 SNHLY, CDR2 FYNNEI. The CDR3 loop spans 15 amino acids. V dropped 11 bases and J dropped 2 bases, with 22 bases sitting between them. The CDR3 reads CAVIPGHRTPYEQYF. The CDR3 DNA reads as TGTGCCGTCATTCCGGGACATCGAACGCCCTACGAGCAGTACTTC.

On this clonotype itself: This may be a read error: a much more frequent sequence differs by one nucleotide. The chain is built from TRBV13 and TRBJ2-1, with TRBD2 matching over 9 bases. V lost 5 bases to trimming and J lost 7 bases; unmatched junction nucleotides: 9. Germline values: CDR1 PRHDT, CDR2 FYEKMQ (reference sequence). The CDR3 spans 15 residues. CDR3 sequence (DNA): TGTGCCAGCAGCCGGGACGTGGCGGGGGGGAATGAGCAGTTCTTC. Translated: CASSRDVAGGNEQFF.

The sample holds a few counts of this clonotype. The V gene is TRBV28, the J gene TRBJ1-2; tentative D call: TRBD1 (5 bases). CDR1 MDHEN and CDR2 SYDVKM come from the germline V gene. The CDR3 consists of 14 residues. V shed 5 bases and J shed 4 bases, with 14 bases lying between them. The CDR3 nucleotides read TGTGCCAGCAGTCCGCCGGGGCTGGTCTATGGCTACACCTTC. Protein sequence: CASSPPGLVYGYTF.

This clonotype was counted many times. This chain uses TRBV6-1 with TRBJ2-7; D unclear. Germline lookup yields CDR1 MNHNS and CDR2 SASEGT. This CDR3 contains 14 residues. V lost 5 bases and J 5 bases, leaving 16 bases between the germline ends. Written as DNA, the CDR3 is TGTGCCAGCAGTCGTCAAGGGTCTGTCAACGAGCAGTACTTC. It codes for CASSRQGSVNEQYF.

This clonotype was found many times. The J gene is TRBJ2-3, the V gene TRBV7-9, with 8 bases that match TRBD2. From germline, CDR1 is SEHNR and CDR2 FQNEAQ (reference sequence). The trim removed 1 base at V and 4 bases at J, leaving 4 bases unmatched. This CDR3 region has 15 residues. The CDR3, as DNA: TGTGCCAGCAGCTTAGGGGCGGGAGGTCCAGATACGCAGTATTTT. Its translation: CASSLGAGGPDTQYF. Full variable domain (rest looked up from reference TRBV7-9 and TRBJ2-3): DTGVSQNPRHKITKRGQNVTFRCDPISEHNRLYWYRQTLGQGPEFLTYFQNEAQLEKSRLLSDRFSAERPKGSFSTLEIQRTEQGDSAMYLCASSLGAGGPDTQYFGPGTRLTVL.

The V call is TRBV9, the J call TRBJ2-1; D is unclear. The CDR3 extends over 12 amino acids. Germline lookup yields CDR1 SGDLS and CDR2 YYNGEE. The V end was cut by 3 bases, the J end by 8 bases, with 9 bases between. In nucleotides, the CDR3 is TGTGCCAGCAGCGGGAGCCGGGATGAGCAGTTCTTC. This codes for CASSGSRDEQFF.

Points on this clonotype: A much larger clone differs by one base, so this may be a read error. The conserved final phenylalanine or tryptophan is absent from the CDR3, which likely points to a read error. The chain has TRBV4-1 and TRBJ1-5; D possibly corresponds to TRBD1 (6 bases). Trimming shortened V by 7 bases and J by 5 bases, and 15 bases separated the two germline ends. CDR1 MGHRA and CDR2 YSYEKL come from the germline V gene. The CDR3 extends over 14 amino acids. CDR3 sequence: CASTRDTSYQPQHS. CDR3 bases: TGCGCCAGCACCAGGGACACCTCTTATCAGCCCCAGCATTCT.

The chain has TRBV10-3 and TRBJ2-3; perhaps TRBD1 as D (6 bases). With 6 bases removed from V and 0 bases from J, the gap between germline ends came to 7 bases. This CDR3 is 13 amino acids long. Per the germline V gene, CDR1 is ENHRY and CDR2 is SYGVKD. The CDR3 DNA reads TGTGCCATCAGAGGACAGAGCACAGATACGCAGTATTTT. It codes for CAIRGQSTDTQYF.

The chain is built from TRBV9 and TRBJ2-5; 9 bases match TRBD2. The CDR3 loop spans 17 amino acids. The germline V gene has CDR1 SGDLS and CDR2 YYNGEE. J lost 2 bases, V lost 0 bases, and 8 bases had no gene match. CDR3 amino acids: CASSVVPAGLAQETQYF. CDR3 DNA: TGTGCCAGCAGCGTAGTCCCAGCGGGACTAGCACAAGAGACCCAGTACTTC.

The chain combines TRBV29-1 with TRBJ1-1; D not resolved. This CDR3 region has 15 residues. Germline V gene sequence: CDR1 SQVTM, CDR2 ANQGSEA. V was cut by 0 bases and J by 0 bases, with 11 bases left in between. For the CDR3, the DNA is TGCAGCGTTGAAGAGGCAAGCAGCCTGAACACTGAAGCTTTCTTT. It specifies CSVEEASSLNTEAFF.

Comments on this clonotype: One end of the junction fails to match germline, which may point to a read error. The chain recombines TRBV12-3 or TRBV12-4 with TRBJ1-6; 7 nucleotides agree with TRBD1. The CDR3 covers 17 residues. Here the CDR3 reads CASSLTGDLSYNSPLHF. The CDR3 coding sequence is TGTGCCAGCAGTCTAACAGGGGACCTCTCCTATAATTCACCCCTCCACTTC.

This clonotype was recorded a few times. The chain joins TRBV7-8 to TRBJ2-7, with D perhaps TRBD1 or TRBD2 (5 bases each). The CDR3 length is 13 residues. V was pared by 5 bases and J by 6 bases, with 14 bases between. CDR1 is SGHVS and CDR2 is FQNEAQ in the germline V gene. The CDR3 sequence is CASSPLRAGEQYF. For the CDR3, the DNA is TGTGCCAGCAGCCCCCTCAGGGCGGGCGAGCAGTACTTC.

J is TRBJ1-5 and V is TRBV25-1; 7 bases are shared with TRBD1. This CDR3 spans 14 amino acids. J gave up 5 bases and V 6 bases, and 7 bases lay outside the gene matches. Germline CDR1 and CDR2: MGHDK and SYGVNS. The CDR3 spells CASSQGGFDQPQHF. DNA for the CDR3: TGTGCCAGCAGCCAGGGGGGGTTTGATCAGCCCCAGCATTTT.

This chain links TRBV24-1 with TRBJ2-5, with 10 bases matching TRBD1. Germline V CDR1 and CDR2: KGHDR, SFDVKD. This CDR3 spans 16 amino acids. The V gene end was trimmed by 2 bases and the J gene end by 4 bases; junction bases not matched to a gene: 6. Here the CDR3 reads CATSDWDRGAGETQYF. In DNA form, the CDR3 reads TGTGCCACCAGTGATTGGGACAGGGGAGCGGGAGAGACCCAGTACTTC.

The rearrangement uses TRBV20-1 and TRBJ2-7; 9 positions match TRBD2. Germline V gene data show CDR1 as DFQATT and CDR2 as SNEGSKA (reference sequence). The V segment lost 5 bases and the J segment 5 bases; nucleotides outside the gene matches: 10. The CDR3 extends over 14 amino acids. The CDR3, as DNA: TGCAGTGCTGGCCGTAGCGGGGGCTTCCACGAGCAGTACTTC. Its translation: CSAGRSGGFHEQYF.